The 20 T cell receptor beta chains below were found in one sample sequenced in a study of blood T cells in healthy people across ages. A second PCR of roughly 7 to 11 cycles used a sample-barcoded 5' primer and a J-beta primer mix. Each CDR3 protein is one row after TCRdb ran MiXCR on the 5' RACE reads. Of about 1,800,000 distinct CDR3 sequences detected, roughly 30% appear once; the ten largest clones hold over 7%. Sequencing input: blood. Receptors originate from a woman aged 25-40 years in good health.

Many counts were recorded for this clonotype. The DNA of the CDR3 is TGTGCCAGCAGCCCGGTGGGCGGGAATGAGCAGTTCTTC. Its translation: CASSPVGGNEQFF. The V call is TRBV7-9, the J call TRBJ2-1; D possibly corresponds to TRBD2 (5 bases). The CDR3 covers 13 residues. The ends were cut back, 5 bases at V and 7 bases at J, with 12 bases in the middle. Germline V gives CDR1 SEHNR, CDR2 FQNEAQ (reference sequence).

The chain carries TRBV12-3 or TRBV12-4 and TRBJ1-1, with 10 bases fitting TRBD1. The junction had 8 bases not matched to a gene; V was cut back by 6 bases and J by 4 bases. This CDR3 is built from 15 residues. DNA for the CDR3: TGTGCCAGCAGCCTCCGGGACAGGGGAGGCACTGAAGCTTTCTTT. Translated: CASSLRDRGGTEAFF.

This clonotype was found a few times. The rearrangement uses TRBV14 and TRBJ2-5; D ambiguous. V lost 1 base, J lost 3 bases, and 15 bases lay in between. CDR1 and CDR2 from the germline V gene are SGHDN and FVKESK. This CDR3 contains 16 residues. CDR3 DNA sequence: TGTGCCAGCAGCCAAGTTGCAGCGCCCGTCGAAGAGACCCAGTACTTC. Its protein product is CASSQVAAPVEETQYF.

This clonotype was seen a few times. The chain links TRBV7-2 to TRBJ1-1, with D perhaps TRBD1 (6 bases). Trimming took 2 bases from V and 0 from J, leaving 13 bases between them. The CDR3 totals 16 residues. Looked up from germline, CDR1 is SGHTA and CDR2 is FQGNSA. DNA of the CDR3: TGTGCCAGCAGCTTAAGGACCGGACAGATGAACACTGAAGCTTTCTTT. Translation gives CASSLRTGQMNTEAFF.

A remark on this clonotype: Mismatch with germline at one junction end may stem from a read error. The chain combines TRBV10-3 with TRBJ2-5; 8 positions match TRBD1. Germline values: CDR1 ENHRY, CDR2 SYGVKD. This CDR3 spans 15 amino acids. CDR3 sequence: CAISETGQAQEPQYF. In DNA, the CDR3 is TGTGCCATCAGTGAAACGGGACAGGCACAAGAGCCCCAGTACTTC.

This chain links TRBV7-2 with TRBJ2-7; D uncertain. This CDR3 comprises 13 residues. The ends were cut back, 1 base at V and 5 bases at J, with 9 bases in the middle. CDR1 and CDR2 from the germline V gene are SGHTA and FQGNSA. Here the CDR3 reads CASSLGRNHEQYF. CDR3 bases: TGTGCCAGCAGCTTAGGCAGGAACCACGAGCAGTACTTC. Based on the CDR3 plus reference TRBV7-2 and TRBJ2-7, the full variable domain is GAGVSQSPSNKVTEKGKDVELRCDPISGHTALYWYRQSLGQGLEFLIYFQGNSAPDKSGLPSDRFSAERTGGSVSTLTIQRTQQEDSAVYLCASSLGRNHEQYFGPGTRLTVT.

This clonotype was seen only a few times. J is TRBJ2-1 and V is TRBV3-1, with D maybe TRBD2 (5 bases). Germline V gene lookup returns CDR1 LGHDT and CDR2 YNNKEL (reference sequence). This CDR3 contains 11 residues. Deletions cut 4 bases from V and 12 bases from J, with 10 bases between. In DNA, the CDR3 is TGTGCCAGCAGCCGAGGGTCGGGGCAGTTCTTC. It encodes CASSRGSGQFF.

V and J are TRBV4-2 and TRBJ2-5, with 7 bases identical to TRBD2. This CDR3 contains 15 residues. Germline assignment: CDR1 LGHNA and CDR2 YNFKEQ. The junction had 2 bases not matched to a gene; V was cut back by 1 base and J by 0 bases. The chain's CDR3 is CASSQAGGYQETQYF. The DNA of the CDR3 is TGTGCCAGCAGCCAAGCGGGGGGATACCAAGAGACCCAGTACTTC.

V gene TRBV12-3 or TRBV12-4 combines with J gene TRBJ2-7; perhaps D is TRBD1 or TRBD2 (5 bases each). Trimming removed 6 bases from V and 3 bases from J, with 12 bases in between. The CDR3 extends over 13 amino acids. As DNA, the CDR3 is TGTGCCAGCAGGGGGACCGGTGGCTACGAGCAGTACGTC. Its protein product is CASRGTGGYEQYV.

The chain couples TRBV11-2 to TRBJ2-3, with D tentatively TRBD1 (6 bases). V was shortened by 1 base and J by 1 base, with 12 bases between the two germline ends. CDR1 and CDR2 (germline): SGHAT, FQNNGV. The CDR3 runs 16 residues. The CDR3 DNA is TGTGCCAGCAGCTTAGTTTCTCCAGGGGGCACAGATACGCAGTATTTT. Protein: CASSLVSPGGTDTQYF.

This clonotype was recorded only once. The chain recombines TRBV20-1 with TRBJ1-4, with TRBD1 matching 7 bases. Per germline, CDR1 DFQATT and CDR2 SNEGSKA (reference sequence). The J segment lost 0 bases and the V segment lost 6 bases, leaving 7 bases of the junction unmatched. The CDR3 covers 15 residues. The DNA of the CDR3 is TGCAGTGCCGGGGACAGATTTTCAACTAATGAAAAACTGTTTTTT. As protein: CSAGDRFSTNEKLFF.

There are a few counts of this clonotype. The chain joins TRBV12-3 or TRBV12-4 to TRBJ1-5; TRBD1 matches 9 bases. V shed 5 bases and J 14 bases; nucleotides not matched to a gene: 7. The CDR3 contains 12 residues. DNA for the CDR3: TGTGCCAGCAGTCGCAGCCGGGACAGGGAGCATTTT. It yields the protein CASSRSRDREHF.

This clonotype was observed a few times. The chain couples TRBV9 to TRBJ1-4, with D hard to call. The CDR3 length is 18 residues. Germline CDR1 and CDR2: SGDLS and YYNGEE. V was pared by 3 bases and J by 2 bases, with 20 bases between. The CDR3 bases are TGTGCCAGCAGCGCCCGTGATGACGGAAGGAGCACTAATGAAAAACTGTTTTTT. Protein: CASSARDDGRSTNEKLFF.

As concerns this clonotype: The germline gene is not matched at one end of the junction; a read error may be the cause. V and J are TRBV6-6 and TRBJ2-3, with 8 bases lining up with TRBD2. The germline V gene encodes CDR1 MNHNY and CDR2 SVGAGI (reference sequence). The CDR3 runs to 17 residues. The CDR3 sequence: CASSSASGGTSGDAQYF. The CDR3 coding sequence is TGTGCCAGCAGTTCAGCGAGCGGGGGTACGTCCGGAGATGCGCAGTATTTT.

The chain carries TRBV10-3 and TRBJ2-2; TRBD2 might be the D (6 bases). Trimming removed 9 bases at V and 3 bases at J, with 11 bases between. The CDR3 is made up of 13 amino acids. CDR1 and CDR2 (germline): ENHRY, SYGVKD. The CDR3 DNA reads TGTGCCATAGCGGGTTCGTACACCGGGGAGCTGTTTTTT. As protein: CAIAGSYTGELFF.

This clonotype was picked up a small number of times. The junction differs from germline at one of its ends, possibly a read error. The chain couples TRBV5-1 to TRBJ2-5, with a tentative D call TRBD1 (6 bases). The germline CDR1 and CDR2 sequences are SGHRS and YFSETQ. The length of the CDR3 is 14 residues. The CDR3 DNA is TGCGCCAGCAACTTGCAGGACAGAGGAGAGACCCAGTACTTC. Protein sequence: CASNLQDRGETQYF.

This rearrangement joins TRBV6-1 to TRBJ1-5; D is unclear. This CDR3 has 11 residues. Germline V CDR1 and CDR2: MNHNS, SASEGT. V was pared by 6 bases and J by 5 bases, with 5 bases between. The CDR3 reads CASRSDQPQHF. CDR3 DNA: TGTGCCAGCAGGTCGGATCAGCCCCAGCATTTT.

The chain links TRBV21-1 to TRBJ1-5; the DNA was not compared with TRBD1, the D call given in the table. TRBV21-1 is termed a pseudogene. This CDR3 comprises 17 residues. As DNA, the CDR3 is TGTGCCAGCAGCAAAGTTCCCGGGAGCAATAGCAATCAGCCCCAGCATTTT. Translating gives CASSKVPGSNSNQPQHF.

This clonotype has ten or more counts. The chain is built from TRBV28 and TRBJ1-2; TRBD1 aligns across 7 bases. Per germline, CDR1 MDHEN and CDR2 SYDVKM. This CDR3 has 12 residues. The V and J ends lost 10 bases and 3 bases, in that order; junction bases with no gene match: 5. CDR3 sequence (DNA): TGTGCCACCCAGGGGGAGGACTATGGCTACACCTTC. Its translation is CATQGEDYGYTF.

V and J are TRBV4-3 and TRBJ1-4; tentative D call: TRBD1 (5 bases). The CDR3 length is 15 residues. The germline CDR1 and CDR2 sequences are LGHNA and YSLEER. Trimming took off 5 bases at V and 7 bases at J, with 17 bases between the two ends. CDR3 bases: TGCGCCAGCAGCTCCCGAGGCAGGGCGGGTGAAAAACTGTTTTTT. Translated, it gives CASSSRGRAGEKLFF.